This T cell receptor (beta chain) was identified during a study of T cell responses to AZD1222 COVID-19 vaccine. Sequencing was performed with immunoSEQ multiplex PCR; in TCRdb, only in-frame clones are kept and a portion is missing. The repertoire holds some 130,000 clones, with approximately 86% as singletons. Between the trimmed V and J ends, which lost 0 bases and 0 bases, there was a span of 12 bases. This CDR3 comprises 16 residues. CDR1 LNHNV and CDR2 YYDKDF come from the germline V gene (reference sequence). The sample in question was peripheral blood, obtained on day 0 of AZD1222 vaccination. The sequence was obtained from an adult in good health. The chain carries TRBV15 and TRBJ2-7; D might be TRBD1 (6 bases). The CDR3 region has the DNA TGTGCCACCAGCAGAGACAGGGGTTCGAGCTCCTACGAGCAGTACTTC. This codes for CATSRDRGSSSYEQYF.